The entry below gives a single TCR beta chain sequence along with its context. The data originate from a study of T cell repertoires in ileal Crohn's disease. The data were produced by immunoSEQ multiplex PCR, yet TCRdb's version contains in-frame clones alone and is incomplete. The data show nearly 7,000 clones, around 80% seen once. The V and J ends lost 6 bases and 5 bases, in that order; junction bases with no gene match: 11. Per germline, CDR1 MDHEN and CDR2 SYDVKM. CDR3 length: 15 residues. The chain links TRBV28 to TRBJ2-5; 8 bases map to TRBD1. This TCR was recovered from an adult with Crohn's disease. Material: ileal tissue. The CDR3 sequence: CASRATGAMGETQYF. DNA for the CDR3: TGTGCCAGCAGGGCGACAGGGGCAATGGGGGAGACCCAGTACTTC. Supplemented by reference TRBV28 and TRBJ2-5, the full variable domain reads DVKVTQSSRYLVKRTGEKVFLECVQDMDHENMFWYRQDPGLGLRLIYFSYDVKMKEKGDIPEGYSVSREKKERFSLILESASTNQTSMYLCASRATGAMGETQYFGPGTRLLVL.